The rows below give T cell receptor beta chains drawn from one sample of a study of T-cell reconstitution after alpha-beta-depleted transplantation in children. TCRdb independently ran MiXCR on the PCR reads; one entry per CDR3 protein. There are approximately 400,000 distinct CDR3 sequences in the sample; roughly 17% occur only once, and approximately 29% lies in the top ten. Material: PBMCs, mostly from graft donor cells, obtained 360 days after TCRalphabeta/CD19-depleted stem cell transplant. These receptors were taken from a boy under two years old who had a stem cell transplant for Wiskott-Aldrich syndrome, so the T cells may come from the graft donor. Each CDR3 is given with its conserved first and last residue. D genes are given only for firm matches. Size is omitted from some rows. Given values are once, few, many or a class for expanded clones.

J	size	D	V	DNA	CDR3
TRBJ2-1	-	-	TRBV12-3/TRBV12-4	TGTGCCAGCAGTTTCCGGGACGGGACGGCGTTCTTC	CASSFRDGTAFF
TRBJ2-3	few	-	TRBV2	TGTGCCAGCAGTGTGGCCCCAAGTTGGGCAGATACGCAGTATTTT	CASSVAPSWADTQYF
TRBJ1-2	few	-	TRBV6-5	TGTGCCAGCAGTTACCAAAAGACAGGCGCGCACTATGGCTACACCTTC	CASSYQKTGAHYGYTF
TRBJ2-1	few	-	TRBV10-3	TGTGCCATCAGTGATGGGGAACGGCAGTTCTTC	CAISDGERQFF
TRBJ2-2	-	TRBD2	TRBV4-1	TGCGCCAGCAGCCGATTAGCGGGGGGGAACACCGGGGAGCTGTTTTTT	CASSRLAGGNTGELFF
TRBJ2-7	-	TRBD2	TRBV6-1	TGTGCCAGCAGAACAGACCTTAGCGGGTACAACGAGCAGTACTTC	CASRTDLSGYNEQYF
TRBJ2-7	few	TRBD2	TRBV13	TGTGCCAGCAGCCCCCCCCCTACTAGCGGGAGCTCCTACGAGCAGTACTTC	CASSPPPTSGSSYEQYF
TRBJ2-5	-	-	TRBV11-2	TGTGCCAGCAGCCCCCGGGCCCGCCCCGGGACCCAGTACTTC	CASSPRARPGTQYF
TRBJ2-1	few	TRBD1	TRBV12-3/TRBV12-4	TGTGCCAGCAGGCTCTCCGGGACAGGGGGCTATGAGCAGTTCTTC	CASRLSGTGGYEQFF
TRBJ2-3	-	-	TRBV10-2	TGCGCCAGCGTGGAAATAGCCCCCACAGATACGCAGTATTTT	CASVEIAPTDTQYF
TRBJ2-7	few	TRBD2	TRBV2	TGTGCCAGCAGACACCCGGGACTAGCGTACTCCTACGAGCAGTACTTC	CASRHPGLAYSYEQYF
TRBJ2-1	-	-	TRBV11-2	TGTGCCAGCAGCTTAGATCCGGCCCCAGTGTACAATGAGCAGTTCTTC	CASSLDPAPVYNEQFF
TRBJ2-6	many	-	TRBV9	TGTGCCAGCAGCGTAGGTGGAGGGGTGACCTCTGGGGCCAACGTCCTGACTTTC	CASSVGGGVTSGANVLTF
TRBJ1-2	-	-	TRBV24-1	TGTGCCACCAGTGAGAGGACACCGGGTACTAATGGCTACACCTTC	CATSERTPGTNGYTF
TRBJ2-3	-	-	TRBV7-2	TGTGCCAGCAGCTTATGGGAAGGACCCACAGATACGCAGTATTTT	CASSLWEGPTDTQYF
TRBJ2-7	many	-	TRBV13	TGTGCCAGCAGCTTAACCGACTCCTACGAGCAGTACTTC	CASSLTDSYEQYF
TRBJ2-2	few	TRBD1	TRBV5-1	TGCGCCAGCAGCTCCCGGGACAGGGGATTGACCGGGGAGCTGTTTTTT	CASSSRDRGLTGELFF
TRBJ2-3	-	-	TRBV5-4	TGTGCCAGCAGCTTGGCCGCCCAGGTGGATACGCAGTATTTT	CASSLAAQVDTQYF
TRBJ2-1	many	TRBD2	TRBV5-1	TGCGCCAGCAGCTCCGTAGCGGGGGGCTACAATGAGCAGTTCTTC	CASSSVAGGYNEQFF
TRBJ2-1	-	TRBD2	TRBV12-5	TGTGCTAGTGGACAGGTAGCGGGAGGTTACAATGAGCAGTTCTTC	CASGQVAGGYNEQFF
TRBJ2-7	few	TRBD1	TRBV5-1	TGCGCCAGCAGCTCTGGACAGGGGTTAACCTACGAGCAGTACTTC	CASSSGQGLTYEQYF
TRBJ2-7	few	-	TRBV27	TGTGCCAGCAGTTCTGGCCCAATTCCGTACTACTACGAGCAGTACTTC	CASSSGPIPYYYEQYF
TRBJ1-1	many	-	TRBV5-1	TGCGCCAGCAGCCGGGACATAGGAGGCACTGAAGCTTTCTTT	CASSRDIGGTEAFF
TRBJ2-1	-	TRBD2	TRBV11-2	TGTGCCAGCTGCTTAGTCCCGACTAGCGGGAGCAACAATGAGCAGTTCTTC	CASCLVPTSGSNNEQFF
TRBJ2-7	few	TRBD1	TRBV4-2	TGTGCCAGCAGCCAAGATATCGGGACAGTATTTTTCTACGAGCAGTACTTC	CASSQDIGTVFFYEQYF
TRBJ1-6	-	-	TRBV12-3/TRBV12-4	TGTGCCAGCTCCTTCCACCTAGGACGGCATTCACCCCTCCACTTT	CASSFHLGRHSPLHF
TRBJ1-3	-	-	TRBV6-1	TGTGCCAGTTGGGTGTCGCGCGGAAACACCATATATTTT	CASWVSRGNTIYF
TRBJ1-1	-	-	TRBV11-2	TGTGCCAGCAGCTTAGTGAAGCCTGAGAACACTGAAGCTTTCTTT	CASSLVKPENTEAFF